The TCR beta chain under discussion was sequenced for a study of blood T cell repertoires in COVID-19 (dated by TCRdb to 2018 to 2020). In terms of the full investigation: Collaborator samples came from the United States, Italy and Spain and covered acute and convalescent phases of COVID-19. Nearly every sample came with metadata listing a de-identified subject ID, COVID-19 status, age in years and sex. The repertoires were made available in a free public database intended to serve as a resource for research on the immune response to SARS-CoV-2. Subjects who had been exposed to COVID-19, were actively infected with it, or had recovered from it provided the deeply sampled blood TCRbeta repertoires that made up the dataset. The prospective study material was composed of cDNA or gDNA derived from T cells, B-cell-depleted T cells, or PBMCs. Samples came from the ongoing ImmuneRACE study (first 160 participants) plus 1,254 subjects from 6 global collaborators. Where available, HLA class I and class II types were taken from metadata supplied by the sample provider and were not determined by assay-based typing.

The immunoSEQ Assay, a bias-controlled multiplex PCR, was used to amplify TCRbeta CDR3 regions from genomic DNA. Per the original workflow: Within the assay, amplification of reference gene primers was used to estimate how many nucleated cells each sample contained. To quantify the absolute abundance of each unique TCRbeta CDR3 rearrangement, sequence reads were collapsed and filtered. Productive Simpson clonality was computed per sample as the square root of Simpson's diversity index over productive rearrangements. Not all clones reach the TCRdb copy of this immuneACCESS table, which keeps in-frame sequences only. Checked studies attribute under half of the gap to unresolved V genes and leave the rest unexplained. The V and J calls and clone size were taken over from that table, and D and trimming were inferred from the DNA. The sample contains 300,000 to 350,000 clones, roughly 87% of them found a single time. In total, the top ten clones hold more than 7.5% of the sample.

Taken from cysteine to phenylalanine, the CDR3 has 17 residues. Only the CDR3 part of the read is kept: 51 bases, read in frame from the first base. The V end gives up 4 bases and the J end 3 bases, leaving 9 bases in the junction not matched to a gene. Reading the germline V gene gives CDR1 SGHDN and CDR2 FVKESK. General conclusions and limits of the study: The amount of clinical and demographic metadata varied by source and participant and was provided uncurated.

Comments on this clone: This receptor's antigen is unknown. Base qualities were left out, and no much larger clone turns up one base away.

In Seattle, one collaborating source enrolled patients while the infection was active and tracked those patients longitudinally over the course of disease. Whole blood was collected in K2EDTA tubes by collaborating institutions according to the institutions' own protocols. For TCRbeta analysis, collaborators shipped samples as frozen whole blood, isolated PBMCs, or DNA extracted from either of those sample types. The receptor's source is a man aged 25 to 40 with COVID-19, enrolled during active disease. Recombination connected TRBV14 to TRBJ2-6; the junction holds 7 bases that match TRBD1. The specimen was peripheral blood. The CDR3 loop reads CASSLWTGYIGANVLTF. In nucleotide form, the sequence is TGTGCCAGCAGCCTCTGGACAGGTTATATTGGGGCCAACGTCCTGACTTTC.